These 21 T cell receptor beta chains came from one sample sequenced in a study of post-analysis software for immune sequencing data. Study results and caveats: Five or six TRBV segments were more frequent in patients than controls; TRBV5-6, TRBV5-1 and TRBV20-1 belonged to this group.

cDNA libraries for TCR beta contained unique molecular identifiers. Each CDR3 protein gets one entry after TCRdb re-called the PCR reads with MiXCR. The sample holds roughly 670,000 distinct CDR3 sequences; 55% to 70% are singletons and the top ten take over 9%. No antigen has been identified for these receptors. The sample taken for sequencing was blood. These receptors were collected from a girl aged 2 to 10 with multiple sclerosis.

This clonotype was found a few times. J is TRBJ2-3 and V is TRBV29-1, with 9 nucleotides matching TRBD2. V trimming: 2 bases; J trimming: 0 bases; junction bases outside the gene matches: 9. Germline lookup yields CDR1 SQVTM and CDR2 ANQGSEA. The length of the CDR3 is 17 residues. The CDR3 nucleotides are TGCAGCGTTGAACCCATAGCGGGAGCAAGAAGCACAGATACGCAGTATTTT. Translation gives CSVEPIAGARSTDTQYF.

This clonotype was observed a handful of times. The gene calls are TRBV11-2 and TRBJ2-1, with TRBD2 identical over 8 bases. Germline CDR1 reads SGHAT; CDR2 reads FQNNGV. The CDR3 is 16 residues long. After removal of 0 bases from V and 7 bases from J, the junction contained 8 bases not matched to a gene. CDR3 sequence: CASSLDSGIAWNEQFF. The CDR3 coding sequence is TGTGCCAGCAGCTTAGATAGCGGGATTGCATGGAATGAGCAGTTCTTC.

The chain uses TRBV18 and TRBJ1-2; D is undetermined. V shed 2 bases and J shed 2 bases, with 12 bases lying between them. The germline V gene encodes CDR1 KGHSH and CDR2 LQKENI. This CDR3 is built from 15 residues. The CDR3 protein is CASSPLGRENYGYTF. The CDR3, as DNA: TGTGCCAGCTCACCATTAGGCAGAGAGAACTATGGCTACACCTTC.

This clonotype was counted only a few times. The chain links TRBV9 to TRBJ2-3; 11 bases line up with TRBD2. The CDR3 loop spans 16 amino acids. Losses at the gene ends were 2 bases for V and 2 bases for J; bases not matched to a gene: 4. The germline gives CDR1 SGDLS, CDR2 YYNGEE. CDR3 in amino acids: CASSVLAGGNTDTQYF. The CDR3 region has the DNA TGTGCCAGCAGCGTCTTAGCGGGAGGGAACACAGATACGCAGTATTTT.

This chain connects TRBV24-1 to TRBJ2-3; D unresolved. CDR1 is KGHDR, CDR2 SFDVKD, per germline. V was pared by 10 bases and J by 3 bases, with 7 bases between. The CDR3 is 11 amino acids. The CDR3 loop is CATETTDTQYF. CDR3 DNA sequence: TGTGCCACGGAAACAACAGATACGCAGTATTTT.

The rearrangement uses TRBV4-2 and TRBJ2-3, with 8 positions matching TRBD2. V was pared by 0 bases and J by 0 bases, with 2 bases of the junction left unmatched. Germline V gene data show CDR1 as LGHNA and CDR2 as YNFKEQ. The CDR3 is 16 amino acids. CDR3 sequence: CASSQDLAGSTDTQYF. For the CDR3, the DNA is TGTGCCAGCAGCCAAGATCTAGCGGGTAGCACAGATACGCAGTATTTT.

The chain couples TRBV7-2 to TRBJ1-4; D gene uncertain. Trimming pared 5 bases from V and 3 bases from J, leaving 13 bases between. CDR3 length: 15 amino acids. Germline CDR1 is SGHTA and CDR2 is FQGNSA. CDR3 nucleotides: TGTGCCAGCAGCCTCCCCAGATCTTCTAATGAAAAACTGTTTTTT. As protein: CASSLPRSSNEKLFF.

The CDR3 spells CSASKGQPLEKLFF. The CDR3 DNA sequence: TGCAGTGCTAGTAAAGGACAGCCCCTCGAAAAACTGTTTTTT. This chain connects TRBV20-1 to TRBJ1-4; a possible D gene is TRBD1 (6 bases). V was trimmed by 3 bases and J by 8 bases, leaving 16 bases between them. The CDR3 is 14 amino acids. Germline values: CDR1 DFQATT, CDR2 SNEGSKA (reference sequence).

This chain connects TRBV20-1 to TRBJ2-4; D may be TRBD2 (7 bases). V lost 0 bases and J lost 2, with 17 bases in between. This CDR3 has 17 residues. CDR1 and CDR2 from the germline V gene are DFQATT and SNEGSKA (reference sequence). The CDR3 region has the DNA TGCAGTGCTAGAGATTTGGCGGGGGCCGGGACCAAAAACATTCAGTACTTC. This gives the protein CSARDLAGAGTKNIQYF.

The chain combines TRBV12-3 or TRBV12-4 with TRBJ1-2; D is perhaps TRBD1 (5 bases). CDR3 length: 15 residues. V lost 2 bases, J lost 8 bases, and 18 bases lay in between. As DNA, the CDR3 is TGTGCCAGCAGTTTAATCCCCAGGGAGGGCGGAGGCTACACCTTC. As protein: CASSLIPREGGGYTF.

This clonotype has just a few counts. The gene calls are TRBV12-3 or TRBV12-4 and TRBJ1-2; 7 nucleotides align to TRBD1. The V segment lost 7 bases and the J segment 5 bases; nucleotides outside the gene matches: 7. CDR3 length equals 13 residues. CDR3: CASNVGGPYGYTF. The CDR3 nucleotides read TGTGCCAGCAATGTAGGGGGCCCGTATGGCTACACCTTC.

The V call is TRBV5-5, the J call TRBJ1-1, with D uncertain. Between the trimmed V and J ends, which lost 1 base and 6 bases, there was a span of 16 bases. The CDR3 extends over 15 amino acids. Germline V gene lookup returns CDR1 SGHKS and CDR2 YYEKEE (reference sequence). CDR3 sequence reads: CASSLYGEILAEAFF. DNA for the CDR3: TGTGCCAGCAGCTTGTATGGGGAGATCTTGGCTGAAGCTTTCTTT. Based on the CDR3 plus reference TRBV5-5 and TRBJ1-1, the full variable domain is DAGVTQSPTHLIKTRGQQVTLRCSPISGHKSVSWYQQVLGQGPQFIFQYYEKEERGRGNFPDRFSARQFPNYSSELNVNALLLGDSALYLCASSLYGEILAEAFFGQGTRLTVV.

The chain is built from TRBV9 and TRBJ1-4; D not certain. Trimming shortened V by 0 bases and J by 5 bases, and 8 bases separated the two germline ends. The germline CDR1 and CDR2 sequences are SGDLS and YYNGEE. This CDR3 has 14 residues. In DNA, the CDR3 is TGTGCCAGCAGCGTAGCGGCCCGGAATGAAAAACTGTTTTTT. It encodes CASSVAARNEKLFF. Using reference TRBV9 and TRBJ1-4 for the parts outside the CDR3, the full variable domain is DSGVTQTPKHLITATGQRVTLRCSPRSGDLSVYWYQQSLDQGLQFLIQYYNGEERAKGNILERFSAQQFPDLHSELNLSSLELGDSALYFCASSVAARNEKLFFGSGTQLSVL.

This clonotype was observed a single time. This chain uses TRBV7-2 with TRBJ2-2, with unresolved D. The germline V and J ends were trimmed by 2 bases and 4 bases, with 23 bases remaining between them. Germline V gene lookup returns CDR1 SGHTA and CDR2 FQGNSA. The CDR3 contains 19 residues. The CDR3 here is CASSLNPFWLGAVTGELFF. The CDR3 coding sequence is TGTGCCAGCAGCTTAAATCCCTTTTGGTTAGGTGCGGTCACCGGGGAGCTGTTTTTT.

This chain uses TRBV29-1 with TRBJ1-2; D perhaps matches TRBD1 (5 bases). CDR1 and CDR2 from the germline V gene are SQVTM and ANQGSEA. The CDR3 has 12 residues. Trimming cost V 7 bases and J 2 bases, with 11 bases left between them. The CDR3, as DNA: TGCAGCGCCCCGACAGAGAACTATGGCTACACCTTC. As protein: CSAPTENYGYTF.

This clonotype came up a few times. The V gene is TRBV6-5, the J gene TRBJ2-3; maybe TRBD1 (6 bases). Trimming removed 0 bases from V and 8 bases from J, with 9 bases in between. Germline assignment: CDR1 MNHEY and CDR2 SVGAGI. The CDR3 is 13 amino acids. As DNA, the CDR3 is TGTGCCAGCAGTTACTCGGGGGCGGGTACGCAGTATTTT. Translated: CASSYSGAGTQYF.

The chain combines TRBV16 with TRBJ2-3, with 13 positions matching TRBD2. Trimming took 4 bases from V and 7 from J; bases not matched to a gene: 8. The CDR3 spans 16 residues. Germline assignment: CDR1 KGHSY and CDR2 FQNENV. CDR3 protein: CASSRRLAGGPNTQYF. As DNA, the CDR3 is TGTGCCAGCAGCCGGAGACTAGCGGGAGGACCGAATACGCAGTATTTT.

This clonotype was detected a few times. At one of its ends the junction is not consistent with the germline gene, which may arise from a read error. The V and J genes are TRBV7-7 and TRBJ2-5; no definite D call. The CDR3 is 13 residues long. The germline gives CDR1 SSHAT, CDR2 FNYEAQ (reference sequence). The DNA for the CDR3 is TGTGCTAGCAGCTTAGGCGCGATGGAGACCCAGTACTTC. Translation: CASSLGAMETQYF.

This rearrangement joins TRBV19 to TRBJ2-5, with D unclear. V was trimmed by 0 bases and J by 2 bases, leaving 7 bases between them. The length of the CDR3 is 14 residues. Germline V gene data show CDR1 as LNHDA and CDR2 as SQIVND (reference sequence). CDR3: CASSIEGWQETQYF. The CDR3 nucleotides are TGTGCCAGTAGTATAGAAGGGTGGCAAGAGACCCAGTACTTC.

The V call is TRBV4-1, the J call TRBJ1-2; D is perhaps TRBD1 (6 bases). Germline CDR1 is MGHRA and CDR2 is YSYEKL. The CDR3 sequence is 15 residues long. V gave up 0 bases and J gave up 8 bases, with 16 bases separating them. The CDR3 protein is CASSQERFYRDGYTF. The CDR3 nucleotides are TGCGCCAGCAGCCAAGAAAGGTTCTACAGGGACGGCTACACCTTC.

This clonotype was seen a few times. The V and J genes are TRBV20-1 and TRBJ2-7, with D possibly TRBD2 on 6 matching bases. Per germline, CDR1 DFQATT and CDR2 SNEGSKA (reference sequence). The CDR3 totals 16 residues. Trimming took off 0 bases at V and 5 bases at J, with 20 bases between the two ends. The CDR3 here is CSARDVAGPGADEQYF. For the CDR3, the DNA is TGCAGTGCTAGAGATGTAGCAGGCCCGGGAGCTGACGAGCAGTACTTC.